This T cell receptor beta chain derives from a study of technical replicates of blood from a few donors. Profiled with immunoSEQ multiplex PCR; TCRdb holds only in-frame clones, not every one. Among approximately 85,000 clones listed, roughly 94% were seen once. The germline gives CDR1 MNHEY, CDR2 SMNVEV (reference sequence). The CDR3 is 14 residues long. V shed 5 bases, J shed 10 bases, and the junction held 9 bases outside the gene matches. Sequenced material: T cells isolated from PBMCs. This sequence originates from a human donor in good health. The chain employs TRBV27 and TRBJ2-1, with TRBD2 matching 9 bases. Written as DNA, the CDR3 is TGTGCCAGCAGTCCGACTAGCGGCCTGTGGGAGCAGTTCTTC. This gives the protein CASSPTSGLWEQFF.